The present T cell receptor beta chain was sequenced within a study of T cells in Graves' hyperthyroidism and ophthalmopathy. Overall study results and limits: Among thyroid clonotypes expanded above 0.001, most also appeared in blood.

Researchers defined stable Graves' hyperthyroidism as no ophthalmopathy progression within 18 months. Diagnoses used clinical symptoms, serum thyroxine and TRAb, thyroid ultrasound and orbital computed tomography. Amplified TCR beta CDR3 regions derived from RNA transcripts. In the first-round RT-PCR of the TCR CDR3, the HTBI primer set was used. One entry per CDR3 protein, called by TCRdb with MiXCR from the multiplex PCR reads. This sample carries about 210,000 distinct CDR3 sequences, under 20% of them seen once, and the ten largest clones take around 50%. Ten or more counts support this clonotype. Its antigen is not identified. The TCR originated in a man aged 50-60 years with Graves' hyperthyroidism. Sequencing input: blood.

The CDR3 here is CSARMGAEGTGELFF. The CDR3 nucleotides read TGCAGTGCTAGGATGGGGGCTGAGGGGACCGGGGAGCTGTTTTTT. The chain is built from TRBV20-1 and TRBJ2-2, with D possibly TRBD1 on 6 matching bases. V was shortened by 3 bases and J by 5 bases, with 16 bases between the two germline ends. Germline loops: CDR1 DFQATT, CDR2 SNEGSKA (reference sequence). The CDR3 totals 15 residues.